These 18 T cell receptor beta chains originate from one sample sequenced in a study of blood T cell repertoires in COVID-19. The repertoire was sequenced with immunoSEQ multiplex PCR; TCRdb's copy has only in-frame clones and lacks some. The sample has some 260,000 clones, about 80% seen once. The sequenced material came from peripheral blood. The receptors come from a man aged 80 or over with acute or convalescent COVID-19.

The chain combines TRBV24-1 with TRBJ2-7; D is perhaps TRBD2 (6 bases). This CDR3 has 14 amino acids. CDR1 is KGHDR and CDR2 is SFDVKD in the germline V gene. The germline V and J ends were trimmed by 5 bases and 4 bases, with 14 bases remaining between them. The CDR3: CATSGGGVGYEQYF. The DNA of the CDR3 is TGTGCCACCAGTGGAGGAGGGGTAGGGTACGAGCAGTACTTC.

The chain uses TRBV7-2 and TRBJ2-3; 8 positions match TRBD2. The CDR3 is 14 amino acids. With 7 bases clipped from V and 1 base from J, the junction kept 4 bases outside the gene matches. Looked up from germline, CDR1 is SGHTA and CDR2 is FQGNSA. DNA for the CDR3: TGTGCCAGCACCCGGGGGGGGCGCACAGATACGCAGTATTTT. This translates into CASTRGGRTDTQYF.

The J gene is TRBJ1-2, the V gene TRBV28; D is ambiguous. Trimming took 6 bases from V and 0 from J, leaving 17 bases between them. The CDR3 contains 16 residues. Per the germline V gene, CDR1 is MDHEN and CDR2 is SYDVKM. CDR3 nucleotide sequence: TGTGCCAGCAGCTATACTGGCCAGACTGCTAACTATGGCTACACCTTC. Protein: CASSYTGQTANYGYTF.

The CDR3 nucleotides are TGTGCCAGCAGCTTAGTCGGGACAGGGGTACACGAGCAGTACTTC. This translates into CASSLVGTGVHEQYF. The chain combines TRBV5-8 with TRBJ2-7, with 10 bases identical to TRBD1. V was pared by 2 bases and J by 5 bases, with 7 bases of the junction left unmatched. The germline V gene encodes CDR1 SGHTS and CDR2 YDEGEE. The CDR3 length is 15 residues.

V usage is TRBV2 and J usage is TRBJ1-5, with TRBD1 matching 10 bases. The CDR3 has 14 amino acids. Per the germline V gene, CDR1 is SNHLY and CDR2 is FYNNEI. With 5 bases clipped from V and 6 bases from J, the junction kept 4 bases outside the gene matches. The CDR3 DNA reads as TGTGCCAGCAGTCGACAGGGGGCGGCTCAGCCCCAGCATTTT. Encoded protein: CASSRQGAAQPQHF.

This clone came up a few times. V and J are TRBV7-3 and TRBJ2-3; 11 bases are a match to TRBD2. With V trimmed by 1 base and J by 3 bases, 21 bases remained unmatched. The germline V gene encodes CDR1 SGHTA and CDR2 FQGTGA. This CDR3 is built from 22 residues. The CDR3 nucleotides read TGTGCCAGCAGCTTAAGAGGTGATAGAGAACTAGCGGGAGTTAGGGGGACAGATACGCAGTATTTT. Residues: CASSLRGDRELAGVRGTDTQYF. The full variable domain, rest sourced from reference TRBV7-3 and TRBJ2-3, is GAGVSQTPSNKVTEKGKYVELRCDPISGHTALYWYRQSLGQGPEFLIYFQGTGAADDSGLPNDRFFAVRPEGSVSTLKIQRTERGDSAVYLCASSLRGDRELAGVRGTDTQYFGPGTRLTVL.

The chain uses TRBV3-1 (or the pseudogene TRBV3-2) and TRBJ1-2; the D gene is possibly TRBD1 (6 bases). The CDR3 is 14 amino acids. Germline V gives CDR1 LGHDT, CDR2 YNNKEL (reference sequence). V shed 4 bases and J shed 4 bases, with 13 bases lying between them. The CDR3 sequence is CASSPPTGLYGYTF. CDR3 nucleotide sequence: TGTGCCAGCAGCCCCCCGACAGGTCTCTATGGCTACACCTTC.

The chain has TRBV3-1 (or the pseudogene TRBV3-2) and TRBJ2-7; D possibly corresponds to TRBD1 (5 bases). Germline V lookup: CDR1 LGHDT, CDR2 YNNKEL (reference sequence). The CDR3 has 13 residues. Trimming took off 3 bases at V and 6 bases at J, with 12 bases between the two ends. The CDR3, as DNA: TGTGCCAGCAGCCAGGACGACAGCGCCGAGCAGTACTTC. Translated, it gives CASSQDDSAEQYF.

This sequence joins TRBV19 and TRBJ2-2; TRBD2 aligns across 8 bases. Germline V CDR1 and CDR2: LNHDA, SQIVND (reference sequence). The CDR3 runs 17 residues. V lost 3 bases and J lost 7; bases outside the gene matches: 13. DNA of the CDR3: TGTGCCAGTAGTATCAAGGGATTGCGGGGGGCGATCGGGGAGCTGTTTTTT. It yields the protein CASSIKGLRGAIGELFF.

The CDR3 loop is CASSPPREGGYTF. In DNA, the CDR3 is TGTGCCAGCTCACCACCCAGGGAGGGCGGCTACACCTTC. The chain links TRBV18 to TRBJ1-2; TRBD1 is a possible D gene (5 bases). Per the germline V gene, CDR1 is KGHSH and CDR2 is LQKENI. This CDR3 is built from 13 residues. V lost 0 bases and J 8 bases, leaving 10 bases between the germline ends.

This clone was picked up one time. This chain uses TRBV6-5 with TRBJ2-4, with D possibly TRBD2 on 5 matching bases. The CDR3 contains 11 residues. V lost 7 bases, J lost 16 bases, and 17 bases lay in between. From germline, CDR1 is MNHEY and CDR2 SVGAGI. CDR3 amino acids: CASNRGSKDYF. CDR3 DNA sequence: TGTGCCAGCAATCGAGGGTCTAAGGATTACTTC.

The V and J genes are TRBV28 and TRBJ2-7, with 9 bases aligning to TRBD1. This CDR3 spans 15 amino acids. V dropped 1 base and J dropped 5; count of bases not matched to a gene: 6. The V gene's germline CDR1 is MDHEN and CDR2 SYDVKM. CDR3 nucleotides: TGTGCCAGCAGTTTATTCCCGGGACAGGGCCACGAGCAGTACTTC. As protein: CASSLFPGQGHEQYF.

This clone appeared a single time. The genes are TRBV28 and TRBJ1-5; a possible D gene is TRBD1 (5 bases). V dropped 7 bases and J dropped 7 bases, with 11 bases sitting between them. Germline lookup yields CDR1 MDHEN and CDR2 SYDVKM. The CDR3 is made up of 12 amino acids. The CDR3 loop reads CASTTGGQPQHF. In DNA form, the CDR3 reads TGTGCCAGCACTACAGGTGGACAGCCCCAGCATTTT. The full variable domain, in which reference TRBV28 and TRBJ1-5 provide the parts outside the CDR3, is DVKVTQSSRYLVKRTGEKVFLECVQDMDHENMFWYRQDPGLGLRLIYFSYDVKMKEKGDIPEGYSVSREKKERFSLILESASTNQTSMYLCASTTGGQPQHFGDGTRLSIL.

The CDR3 bases are TGTGCCAGCAGCCCCATCCTCGGGCAGGGGGTGGGCTACACCTTC. Translating it yields CASSPILGQGVGYTF. The chain uses TRBV9 and TRBJ1-2, with TRBD1 matching over 7 bases. Germline CDR1 is SGDLS and CDR2 is YYNGEE. V lost 4 bases and J lost 8; bases outside the gene matches: 14. The CDR3 spans 15 residues.

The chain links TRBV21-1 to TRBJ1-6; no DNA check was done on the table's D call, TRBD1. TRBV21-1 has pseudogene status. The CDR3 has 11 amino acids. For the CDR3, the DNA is TGTGCCAGCAGATGGCCGTCACCCCTCCACTTT. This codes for CASRWPSPLHF.

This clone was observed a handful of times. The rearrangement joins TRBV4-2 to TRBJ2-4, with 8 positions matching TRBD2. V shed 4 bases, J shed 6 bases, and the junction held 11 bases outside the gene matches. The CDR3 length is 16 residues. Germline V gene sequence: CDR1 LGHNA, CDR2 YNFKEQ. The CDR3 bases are TGTGCCAGCAGCCTTACTGGGCGGGAGGAGGGAAACATTCAGTACTTC. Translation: CASSLTGREEGNIQYF.

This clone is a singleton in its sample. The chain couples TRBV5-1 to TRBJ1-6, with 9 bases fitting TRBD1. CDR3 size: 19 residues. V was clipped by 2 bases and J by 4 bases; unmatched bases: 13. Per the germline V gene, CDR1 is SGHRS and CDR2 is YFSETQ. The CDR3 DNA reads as TGCGCCAGCAGCTTAAGACAGGGGGGGACCGGAGGATATAATTCACCCCTCCACTTT. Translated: CASSLRQGGTGGYNSPLHF.

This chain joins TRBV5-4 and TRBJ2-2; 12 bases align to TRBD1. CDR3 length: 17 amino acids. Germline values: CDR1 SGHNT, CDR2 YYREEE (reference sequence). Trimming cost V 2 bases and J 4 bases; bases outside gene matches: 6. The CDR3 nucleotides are TGTGCCAGCAGCTTACCCCCGGGACAGGGGGCCACCGGGGAGCTGTTTTTT. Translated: CASSLPPGQGATGELFF.